Listed here are 5 T cell receptor beta chains from one sample, sequenced in a study of OX40 agonist ivuxolimab in advanced cancers. The data were produced by immunoSEQ multiplex PCR, yet TCRdb's version contains in-frame clones alone and is incomplete. In the table there are approximately 100,000 clones, 85% to 90% of which are singletons. The sequences come from CD4+ or CD8+ T cells sorted from blood, collected in a trial of the OX40 agonist ivuxolimab. Receptor source: an adult with an advanced solid tumor such as melanoma, head and neck, liver or kidney cancer.

The chain links TRBV5-1 to TRBJ1-5, with D hard to call. The germline gives CDR1 SGHRS, CDR2 YFSETQ. The CDR3 runs 14 residues. The germline V and J ends were trimmed by 2 bases and 2 bases, with 8 bases remaining between them. For the CDR3, the DNA is TGCGCCAGCAGCTTAGGTTCGGGCAATCAGCCCCAGCATTTT. This encodes CASSLGSGNQPQHF.

The CDR3 loop reads CASNYRTNEKLFF. CDR3 bases: TGTGCCAGCAATTACAGAACTAATGAAAAACTGTTTTTT. The chain employs TRBV28 and TRBJ1-4; D not certain. The V and J ends lost 7 bases and 1 base respectively, with 7 bases between them. The CDR3 totals 13 residues. Germline V gives CDR1 MDHEN, CDR2 SYDVKM.

V is TRBV5-4 and J is TRBJ2-3, with a tentative D call TRBD1 (5 bases). V gave up 2 bases and J gave up 2 bases, with 9 bases separating them. In germline, CDR1 is SGHNT, CDR2 YYREEE (reference sequence). This CDR3 comprises 14 residues. DNA for the CDR3: TGTGCCAGCAGCTTTGACAGCACCACAGATACGCAGTATTTT. Amino acid sequence: CASSFDSTTDTQYF.

The chain joins TRBV19 to TRBJ1-4; D remains unclear. The CDR3 is 16 amino acids. Trimming took off 0 bases at V and 0 bases at J, with 8 bases between the two ends. CDR1 and CDR2 (germline): LNHDA, SQIVND (reference sequence). The chain's CDR3 is CASSIDGASTNEKLFF. CDR3 DNA sequence: TGTGCCAGTAGTATAGATGGCGCTTCAACTAATGAAAAACTGTTTTTT.

The rearrangement links TRBV29-1 to TRBJ1-3; 10 nucleotides match TRBD1. V was pared by 2 bases and J by 2 bases, with 6 bases of the junction left unmatched. The CDR3 sequence is 16 residues long. CDR1 and CDR2 (germline): SQVTM, ANQGSEA. The CDR3 sequence: CSVEPLGTGAGNTIYF. The CDR3 DNA is TGCAGCGTTGAACCCCTGGGGACAGGGGCTGGAAACACCATATATTTT.